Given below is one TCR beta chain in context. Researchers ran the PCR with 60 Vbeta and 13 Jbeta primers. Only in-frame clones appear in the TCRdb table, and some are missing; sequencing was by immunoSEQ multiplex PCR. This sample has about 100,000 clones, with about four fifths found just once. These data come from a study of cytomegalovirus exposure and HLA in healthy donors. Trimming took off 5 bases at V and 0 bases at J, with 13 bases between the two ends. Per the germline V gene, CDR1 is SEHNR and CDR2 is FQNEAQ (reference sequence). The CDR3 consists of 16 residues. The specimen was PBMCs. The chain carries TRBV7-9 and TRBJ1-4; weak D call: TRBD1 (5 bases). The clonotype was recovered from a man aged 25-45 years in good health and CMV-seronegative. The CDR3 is CASSPALGPTNEKLFF. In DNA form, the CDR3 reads TGTGCCAGCAGCCCTGCGCTGGGGCCAACTAATGAAAAACTGTTTTTT.